One and the same sample provided the 21 T cell receptor beta chains below, sequenced in a study of blood T cells in healthy people across ages. Together with a sample-barcoded 5' primer, a J-beta primer mix was included in a second PCR lasting about 7 to 11 cycles. TCRdb independently ran MiXCR on the 5' RACE reads; one entry per CDR3 protein. The sample holds about 1,500,000 distinct CDR3 sequences, about 30% seen once. Sequenced: blood. Source of these receptors: a woman in her twenties or thirties in good health.

In this sample, this clonotype turned up a few times. The genes are TRBV11-2 and TRBJ1-2; D is undetermined. This CDR3 region has 14 residues. Germline V gene sequence: CDR1 SGHAT, CDR2 FQNNGV. Trimming took 3 bases from V and 3 from J, leaving 11 bases between them. CDR3 sequence: CASSFGGVHYGYTF. CDR3 DNA sequence: TGTGCCAGCAGCTTTGGCGGGGTCCACTATGGCTACACCTTC. Full variable domain (outside the CDR3, taken from reference TRBV11-2 and TRBJ1-2): EAGVAQSPRYKIIEKRQSVAFWCNPISGHATLYWYQQILGQGPKLLIQFQNNGVVDDSQLPKDRFSAERLKGVDSTLKIQPAKLEDSAVYLCASSFGGVHYGYTFGSGTRLTVV.

This clonotype appeared once. This chain uses TRBV2 with TRBJ2-1; 9 positions agree with TRBD1. Germline V gene lookup returns CDR1 SNHLY and CDR2 FYNNEI. CDR3 length equals 14 residues. The V gene end was trimmed by 7 bases and the J gene end by 6 bases; junction bases not matched to a gene: 7. For the CDR3, the DNA is TGTGCCAGCATAAGCGGGACAGGGTCCAATGAGCAGTTCTTC. Protein sequence: CASISGTGSNEQFF.

This sequence joins TRBV10-2 and TRBJ2-7; no definite D call. The germline gives CDR1 WSHSY, CDR2 SAAADI. Trimming removed 2 bases at V and 7 bases at J, with 15 bases between. The CDR3 runs 14 residues. The CDR3 sequence is CASSESFGTNEQYF. CDR3 DNA: TGCGCCAGCAGTGAGAGTTTTGGAACCAATGAGCAGTACTTC.

This clonotype was detected a few times. The chain employs TRBV12-3 or TRBV12-4 and TRBJ2-1, with D uncertain. The J call may be faulty, since TRBJ2-7 better matches the DNA end. CDR3 length equals 16 residues. The DNA for the CDR3 is TGTGCCAGCAGACGTATTACCAGCTTCTCCTACAATGAGCAGTACTTC. This encodes CASRRITSFSYNEQYF.

This clonotype has ten or more counts. The chain uses TRBV6-6 and TRBJ1-5; D unresolved. The CDR3 extends over 13 amino acids. V was pared by 7 bases and J by 7 bases, with 14 bases between. Per the germline V gene, CDR1 is MNHNY and CDR2 is SVGAGI (reference sequence). The CDR3 is CASTPERGQPQHF. The CDR3 DNA reads as TGTGCCAGCACTCCGGAGCGGGGACAGCCCCAGCATTTT.

This clonotype was recorded only once. V and J are TRBV4-3 and TRBJ2-7; D gene uncertain. The V end was cut by 0 bases, the J end by 0 bases, with 12 bases between. The CDR3 totals 16 residues. Germline V lookup: CDR1 LGHNA, CDR2 YSLEER. The CDR3 region has the DNA TGCGCCAGCAGCCAAGATCTTTTGTTTTCCTCCTACGAGCAGTACTTC. Translating it yields CASSQDLLFSSYEQYF.

Only a few counts were recorded for this clonotype. Mismatch with germline at one junction end may stem from a read error. The V and J genes are TRBV15 and TRBJ1-4, with D uncertain. Per the germline V gene, CDR1 is LNHNV and CDR2 is YYDKDF (reference sequence). CDR3 length equals 12 residues. Here the CDR3 reads CATSRDREKRFF. DNA of the CDR3: TGTGCCACCAGCAGAGATCGCGAAAAACGGTTTTTT. The entire variable domain, with the rest obtained from reference TRBV15 and TRBJ1-4, is as follows: DAMVIQNPRYQVTQFGKPVTLSCSQTLNHNVMYWYQQKSSQAPKLLFHYYDKDFNNEADTPDNFQSRRPNTSFCFLDIRSPGLGDTAMYLCATSRDREKRFFGSGTQLSVL.

Concerning this clonotype: Mismatch with germline at one junction end may stem from a read error. This chain's CDR3 is CAGRLRGQLNQPQHF. Here the CDR3 DNA reads TGTGCCGGCAGATTAAGGGGACAACTTAATCAGCCCCAGCATTTT. The chain links TRBV6-6 to TRBJ1-5; possibly TRBD1 for D (6 bases). In germline, CDR1 is MNHNY, CDR2 SVGAGI (reference sequence). This CDR3 is built from 15 residues.

This clonotype has a handful of counts. V usage is TRBV5-1 and J usage is TRBJ2-7; TRBD2 matches at 7 bases. Unmatched junction bases numbered 7, after V lost 4 bases and J lost 6 bases. The CDR3 spans 13 residues. The germline CDR1 and CDR2 sequences are SGHRS and YFSETQ. CDR3 nucleotides: TGCGCCAGCAGCACCAGGGAGGGGCGCGAGCAGTACTTC. Amino acid sequence: CASSTREGREQYF.

This clonotype was picked up one time. A read error is possible here, since a much larger clone lies one base away. CDR3 sequence: CANSWGSTQYF. CDR3 sequence (DNA): TGCGCCAACAGCTGGGGCTCTACGCAGTATTTT. This chain uses TRBV5-1 with TRBJ2-3, with a possible D match to TRBD1 (5 bases). The length of the CDR3 is 11 residues. CDR1 is SGHRS and CDR2 is YFSETQ in the germline V gene. The complete variable domain, with remaining parts taken from reference TRBV5-1 and TRBJ2-3, reads KAGVTQTPRYLIKTRGQQVTLSCSPISGHRSVSWYQQTPGQGLQFLFEYFSETQRNKGNFPGRFSGRQFSNSRSEMNVSTLELGDSALYLCANSWGSTQYFGPGTRLTVL.

The CDR3, as DNA: TGTGCCAGTACGGACAGCCAAGAGACCCAGTTCTTC. It translates to CASTDSQETQFF. This sequence joins TRBV6-5 and TRBJ2-5, with a weak D call TRBD1 (6 bases). The tail of the sequence fits TRBJ2-1 better, so the J call may be wrong. The CDR3 contains 12 residues. The V gene's germline CDR1 is MNHEY and CDR2 SVGAGI.

A word on this clonotype: A read error may be the cause here, since a much bigger clone is one base away. This chain connects TRBV28 to TRBJ2-5, with D possibly being TRBD1 (6 bases). Germline-derived CDR1 and CDR2 are MDHEN and SYDVKM. The CDR3 spans 14 residues. The CDR3 DNA is TGTGCCAGCACCGAACCATACAGGGACGAGACCCAGTGCTTC. Translation: CASTEPYRDETQCF.

This clonotype is a singleton in its sample. Since a much larger clone is just one base distant, this may be a read error. The chain recombines TRBV11-2 with TRBJ2-7; possibly TRBD1 or TRBD2 for D (5 bases each). The CDR3 has 15 amino acids. Germline CDR1 and CDR2: SGHAT and FQNNGV. The V end lost 5 bases, the J end lost 0 bases, and 14 bases lay between the germline ends. The CDR3 sequence is CASSPWVGTSYEQYF. The CDR3 DNA is TGTGCCAGCAGCCCCTGGGTGGGGACCTCCTACGAGCAGTACTTC.

The sample holds a few counts of this clonotype. The chain links TRBV6-6 to TRBJ2-7, with 11 bases lining up with TRBD2. The CDR3 is 17 amino acids. Trimming at V came to 0 bases and at J to 3 bases, leaving 7 bases not matched to a gene. Germline V gene sequence: CDR1 MNHNY, CDR2 SVGAGI (reference sequence). This chain's CDR3 is CASSYSLPGTSGYEQYF. The CDR3 bases are TGTGCCAGCAGTTACTCCCTTCCCGGGACTAGCGGCTACGAGCAGTACTTC.

The chain couples TRBV20-1 to TRBJ2-1; 11 bases are a match to TRBD2. CDR3 size: 14 residues. Germline V lookup: CDR1 DFQATT, CDR2 SNEGSKA (reference sequence). Germline trimming cut 4 bases from V and 4 bases from J; bases unmatched to any gene: 3. CDR3 protein: CSAILAGGYNEQFF. The CDR3 DNA follows: TGCAGTGCTATCCTAGCGGGGGGTTACAATGAGCAGTTCTTC.

With regard to this clonotype: A read error is possible here, since a much larger clone lies one base away. The CDR3, as DNA: TGTGCGACAAGATCGGACCCGAATGAGCAGTTCTTC. Its protein product is CATRSDPNEQFF. This rearrangement joins TRBV7-9 to TRBJ2-1; D is unclear. The CDR3 runs to 12 residues. CDR1 is SEHNR, CDR2 FQNEAQ, per germline (reference sequence). Full variable domain (remainder filled in from reference TRBV7-9 and TRBJ2-1): DTGVSQNPRHKITKRGQNVTFRCDPISEHNRLYWYRQTLGQGPEFLTYFQNEAQLEKSRLLSDRFSAERPKGSFSTLEIQRTEQGDSAMYLCATRSDPNEQFFGPGTRLTVL.

This clonotype was counted only a few times. The chain carries TRBV2 and TRBJ2-7; D not resolved. V was cut by 8 bases and J by 0 bases, with 8 bases left in between. There are 12 residues in the CDR3. Germline V gene sequence: CDR1 SNHLY, CDR2 FYNNEI. CDR3 in DNA: TGTGCCAGCCTTGGGGACTCCTACGAGCAGTACTTC. Protein product: CASLGDSYEQYF.

The chain has TRBV18 and TRBJ1-4; D is undetermined. Germline CDR1 and CDR2: KGHSH and LQKENI. V lost 1 base and J 7 bases, leaving 10 bases between the germline ends. The CDR3 consists of 14 residues. CDR3 sequence (DNA): TGTGCCAGCTCACCACTGGACGCGGTTGAAAAACTGTTTTTT. As protein: CASSPLDAVEKLFF. Full variable domain (remainder filled in from reference TRBV18 and TRBJ1-4): NAGVMQNPRHLVRRRGQEARLRCSPMKGHSHVYWYRQLPEEGLKFMVYLQKENIIDESGMPKERFSAEFPKEGPSILRIQQVVRGDSAAYFCASSPLDAVEKLFFGSGTQLSVL.

This clonotype was found a few times. At one end the junction does not follow the germline gene, possibly because of a read error. V and J are TRBV12-3 or TRBV12-4 and TRBJ2-2; D assignment may be TRBD1 or TRBD2 (5 bases each). The CDR3 extends over 14 amino acids. CDR3 sequence: CVSSFWGGGGELFF. Written as DNA, the CDR3 is TGTGTCAGCAGTTTTTGGGGCGGAGGCGGGGAGCTGTTTTTT.

In its sample, this clonotype was seen a few times. A much larger clone is a single base away; this may be a read error. The J gene is TRBJ1-4, the V gene TRBV12-3 or TRBV12-4; 9 bases fit TRBD1. The J segment lost 7 bases and the V segment lost 6 bases, leaving 6 bases of the junction unmatched. The CDR3 contains 14 residues. The CDR3 loop reads CASSPGQGIEKLFF. In nucleotides, the CDR3 is TGTGCCAGCAGCCCGGGACAGGGTATTGAAAAACTGTTTTTT.

This chain joins TRBV4-3 and TRBJ2-3, with 9 bases identical to TRBD2. This CDR3 is built from 16 residues. Germline lookup yields CDR1 LGHNA and CDR2 YSLEER. Unmatched junction bases numbered 3, after V lost 1 base and J lost 1 base. DNA for the CDR3: TGCGCCAGCAGCCAAGTCGCTAGCGGGGGCACAGATACGCAGTATTTT. This codes for CASSQVASGGTDTQYF.